This T cell receptor beta chain came from a study of blood T cell repertoires in COVID-19. For the study at large: There were acute and convalescent COVID-19 samples, and they came from the United States, Italy and Spain.

In the study's own analysis: How many nucleated cells were present was estimated from reference gene primer amplification. The protocol was immunoSEQ multiplex PCR, while the TCRdb copy is restricted to in-frame clones and leaves out a portion. From that table come the V and J calls and clone size; the DNA was used to work out D and trimming. The sample has 200,000 or so clones, 80% seen once. This CDR3 has 16 amino acids. The ends were cut back, 3 bases at V and 6 bases at J, with 17 bases in the middle. Germline-derived CDR1 and CDR2 are KGHSH and LQKENI. This clone was counted a single time. What was sequenced was peripheral blood. The sequence came from a woman in her seventies with acute or convalescent COVID-19. The chain combines TRBV18 with TRBJ2-2; TRBD1 might be the D (6 bases). CDR3 protein: CASSPSGVRLAGELFF. The CDR3 DNA follows: TGTGCCAGCTCACCTTCAGGGGTGAGGTTAGCCGGGGAGCTGTTTTTT. Full variable domain (outside the CDR3, taken from reference TRBV18 and TRBJ2-2): NAGVMQNPRHLVRRRGQEARLRCSPMKGHSHVYWYRQLPEEGLKFMVYLQKENIIDESGMPKERFSAEFPKEGPSILRIQQVVRGDSAAYFCASSPSGVRLAGELFFGEGSRLTVL.